Below, one T cell receptor (beta chain) is given with its context. These data belong to a study of blood T cell repertoires in COVID-19. Background on the study: T cells, B-cell-depleted T cells, or PBMCs provided the cDNA or gDNA that served as material.

TCRdb keeps only in-frame clones here, not all; method: immunoSEQ multiplex PCR. This table holds around 320,000 clones, roughly 90% found once. Individuals aged about 18 to 89 years were recruited from 24 US areas. Self-reported history from a screening survey and questionnaire set each donor's cohort. The V gene end was trimmed by 3 bases and the J gene end by 4 bases; junction bases not matched to a gene: 4. The CDR3 has 14 residues. In germline, CDR1 is LNHDA, CDR2 SQIVND (reference sequence). The chain combines TRBV19 with TRBJ2-5; TRBD1 matches 8 bases. What was sequenced was PBMCs or T cells enriched from blood (not recorded which). The clonotype comes from a woman between 18 and 29 years old with acute COVID-19. CDR3: CASSIGQGPETQYF. In DNA, the CDR3 is TGTGCCAGTAGTATTGGACAGGGCCCAGAGACCCAGTACTTC.